These 23 T cell receptor beta chains share one sample of origin, sequenced in a study of OX40 agonist ivuxolimab in advanced cancers. The library was built by means of the immunoSEQ multiplex PCR assay. TCRdb obtained this table from immuneACCESS and retained in-frame rearrangements with V and J assigned. These tables miss some clones; where compared with another copy, unresolved V genes account for less than half of the shortfall, and the remainder is unexplained. The sample includes around 150,000 clones, with approximately 90% observed a single time. Of the sample, 1.1% is held by the ten largest clones. This material consisted of CD4+ or CD8+ T cells sorted from blood, taken in a trial of the OX40 agonist ivuxolimab. These receptors all come from an adult with an advanced solid tumor such as melanoma, head and neck, liver or kidney cancer.

The sample holds a few counts of this clone. The chain links TRBV28 to TRBJ1-2; D may be TRBD1 (5 bases). This CDR3 region has 12 residues. The V end lost 2 bases, the J end lost 4 bases, and 5 bases lay between the germline ends. CDR1 and CDR2 from the germline V gene are MDHEN and SYDVKM. The CDR3 reads CASSLQGYGYTF. The DNA of the CDR3 is TGTGCCAGCAGTTTACAGGGCTATGGCTACACCTTC.

This clone was detected only once. The genes are TRBV7-3 and TRBJ2-1, with a weak D call TRBD2 (6 bases). The CDR3 consists of 16 residues. V was pared by 1 base and J by 5 bases, with 15 bases between. Germline CDR1 SGHTA, CDR2 FQGTGA. CDR3 sequence: CASSLSLGGINNEQFF. The CDR3 DNA sequence: TGTGCCAGCAGCTTAAGTCTTGGCGGGATAAACAATGAGCAGTTCTTC. Looking up the rest from reference TRBV7-3 and TRBJ2-1 gives the full variable domain: GAGVSQTPSNKVTEKGKYVELRCDPISGHTALYWYRQSLGQGPEFLIYFQGTGAADDSGLPNDRFFAVRPEGSVSTLKIQRTERGDSAVYLCASSLSLGGINNEQFFGPGTRLTVL.

The V call is TRBV18, the J call TRBJ1-1; D not resolved. V was cut by 0 bases and J by 0 bases, with 8 bases left in between. Germline loops: CDR1 KGHSH, CDR2 LQKENI. The CDR3 runs to 15 residues. CDR3 region: CASSPPSLMNTEAFF. The CDR3 DNA reads TGTGCCAGCTCACCACCTTCACTAATGAACACTGAAGCTTTCTTT.

The genes are TRBV7-9 and TRBJ1-1; the match to TRBD1 covers 12 bases. This CDR3 has 14 residues. Germline V gives CDR1 SEHNR, CDR2 FQNEAQ (reference sequence). J was trimmed by 4 bases and V by 4 bases; bases with no gene match: 1. The CDR3 bases are TGTGCCAGCAGCTCGGGACAGGGGGCCACTGAAGCTTTCTTT. Its translation is CASSSGQGATEAFF. Drawing the rest from reference TRBV7-9 and TRBJ1-1, the complete variable domain is DTGVSQNPRHKITKRGQNVTFRCDPISEHNRLYWYRQTLGQGPEFLTYFQNEAQLEKSRLLSDRFSAERPKGSFSTLEIQRTEQGDSAMYLCASSSGQGATEAFFGQGTRLTVV.

The J gene is TRBJ1-1, the V gene TRBV7-6; unclear D gene. This CDR3 region has 16 residues. Per the germline V gene, CDR1 is SGHVS and CDR2 is FNYEAQ. Deletions cut 1 base from V and 5 bases from J, with 17 bases between. The CDR3 bases are TGTGCCAGCAGCTTAGATGCGGCAGACGAGGTTACTGAAGCTTTCTTT. Protein sequence: CASSLDAADEVTEAFF.

The chain links TRBV9 to TRBJ2-6, with 10 positions matching TRBD2. The V and J ends lost 2 bases and 0 bases, in that order; junction bases with no gene match: 5. Germline values: CDR1 SGDLS, CDR2 YYNGEE. The CDR3 is 18 residues long. The chain's CDR3 is CASSVTSGDTSGANVLTF. DNA for the CDR3: TGTGCCAGCAGCGTTACTAGCGGGGACACCTCTGGGGCCAACGTCCTGACTTTC.

The J gene is TRBJ1-2, the V gene TRBV9, with D maybe TRBD1 (5 bases). The ends were cut back, 0 bases at V and 5 bases at J, with 11 bases in the middle. The CDR3 has 14 residues. Per the germline V gene, CDR1 is SGDLS and CDR2 is YYNGEE. The chain's CDR3 is CASSVGQGVYGYTF. CDR3 sequence (DNA): TGTGCCAGCAGCGTAGGCCAGGGAGTGTATGGCTACACCTTC.

The chain carries TRBV7-9 and TRBJ2-2, with D unresolved. The germline V gene has CDR1 SEHNR and CDR2 FQNEAQ (reference sequence). Trimming removed 3 bases from V and 4 bases from J, with 3 bases in between. The CDR3 consists of 12 residues. CDR3 nucleotide sequence: TGTGCCAGCAGCTTTTCCACCGGGGAGCTGTTTTTT. Residues: CASSFSTGELFF.

This rearrangement joins TRBV2 to TRBJ2-2; maybe TRBD1 (6 bases). The ends were cut back, 6 bases at V and 4 bases at J, with 18 bases in the middle. This CDR3 is 16 amino acids long. Germline CDR1 reads SNHLY; CDR2 reads FYNNEI. The chain's CDR3 is CASSLQGVESTGELFF. CDR3 nucleotide sequence: TGTGCCAGCAGCTTACAGGGTGTTGAGAGCACCGGGGAGCTGTTTTTT.

The chain carries TRBV27 and TRBJ2-1; D is unresolved. Per germline, CDR1 MNHEY and CDR2 SMNVEV (reference sequence). The V and J ends lost 4 bases and 6 bases respectively, with 7 bases between them. This CDR3 spans 12 amino acids. CDR3 sequence (DNA): TGTGCCAGCAGTTGGGATCCCAATGAGCAGTTCTTC. Encoded protein: CASSWDPNEQFF.

The DNA for the CDR3 is TGTGCCAGCAGCTCCAGGTCGTCTCCAACCAACGAGCAGTACTTC. It encodes CASSSRSSPTNEQYF. This chain links TRBV5-4 with TRBJ2-7; D not resolved. The CDR3 has 15 amino acids. V lost 3 bases to trimming and J lost 5 bases, with 18 bases between them. The germline gives CDR1 SGHNT, CDR2 YYREEE (reference sequence). Supplemented by reference TRBV5-4 and TRBJ2-7, the full variable domain reads ETGVTQSPTHLIKTRGQQVTLRCSSQSGHNTVSWYQQALGQGPQFIFQYYREEENGRGNFPPRFSGLQFPNYSSELNVNALELDDSALYLCASSSRSSPTNEQYFGPGTRLTVT.

This sequence joins TRBV5-1 and TRBJ2-7; D is uncertain. CDR3 length: 15 residues. V was cut by 5 bases and J by 0 bases, with 15 bases left in between. The V gene's germline CDR1 is SGHRS and CDR2 YFSETQ. CDR3 amino acids: CASSTDGSSSYEQYF. The CDR3 DNA reads TGCGCCAGCAGTACAGACGGGTCCAGCTCCTACGAGCAGTACTTC.

This clone was counted a single time. The genes are TRBV27 and TRBJ2-1; 8 nucleotides agree with TRBD2. This CDR3 region has 15 residues. V gave up 5 bases and J gave up 3 bases; unmatched junction bases: 6. Per germline, CDR1 MNHEY and CDR2 SMNVEV (reference sequence). CDR3 DNA sequence: TGTGCCAGCAGTCTTCGGGAGGGCCACTACAATGAGCAGTTCTTC. It codes for CASSLREGHYNEQFF.

V gene TRBV6-4 combines with J gene TRBJ2-3, with 9 bases identical to TRBD2. CDR3 length: 15 residues. V lost 4 bases to trimming and J lost 5 bases; unmatched junction nucleotides: 7. Germline V CDR1 and CDR2: MRHNA, SNTAGT. CDR3 bases: TGTGCCAGCAGTGGTTGCGGGAGGGTTAAAGATACGCAGTATTTT. Protein sequence: CASSGCGRVKDTQYF.

The rearrangement links TRBV15 to TRBJ2-5; no firm D call. Germline V gene lookup returns CDR1 LNHNV and CDR2 YYDKDF (reference sequence). Trimming took 3 bases from V and 5 from J, leaving 7 bases between them. CDR3 length: 12 amino acids. CDR3 sequence reads: CATSSSTETQYF. CDR3 coding DNA: TGTGCCACCAGCAGCTCCACGGAGACCCAGTACTTC.

The CDR3 reads CASGAGERYEQYF. The CDR3 DNA is TGTGCCAGCGGAGCGGGAGAACGGTACGAGCAGTACTTC. The chain recombines TRBV9 with TRBJ2-7; 8 bases match TRBD2. Trimming at V came to 7 bases and at J to 4 bases, leaving 7 bases not matched to a gene. From germline, CDR1 is SGDLS and CDR2 YYNGEE. The CDR3 extends over 13 amino acids.

The chain carries TRBV7-8 and TRBJ1-1; D may be TRBD1 (5 bases). With 5 bases removed from V and 1 base from J, the gap between germline ends came to 8 bases. The CDR3 consists of 13 residues. Germline-derived CDR1 and CDR2 are SGHVS and FQNEAQ. The CDR3 loop is CASSVQGNTEAFF. In nucleotides, the CDR3 is TGTGCCAGCAGCGTCCAGGGGAACACTGAAGCTTTCTTT.

The gene calls are TRBV2 and TRBJ1-2, with a tentative D call TRBD1 (5 bases). There are 13 residues in the CDR3. Trimming pared 7 bases from V and 6 bases from J, leaving 15 bases between. Looked up from germline, CDR1 is SNHLY and CDR2 is FYNNEI. CDR3 amino acids: CASNGGAPDGYTF. CDR3 coding DNA: TGTGCCAGCAATGGGGGTGCCCCCGATGGCTACACCTTC.

The chain recombines TRBV10-2 with TRBJ1-5; D is unclear. The CDR3 length is 14 residues. The germline V gene has CDR1 WSHSY and CDR2 SAAADI. The ends were cut back, 0 bases at V and 4 bases at J, with 7 bases in the middle. CDR3 sequence reads: CASSESWVNQPQHF. CDR3 bases: TGCGCCAGCAGTGAGTCGTGGGTAAATCAGCCCCAGCATTTT.

The chain has TRBV14 and TRBJ1-4; D not certain. V was trimmed by 4 bases and J by 0 bases, leaving 9 bases between them. Germline V gene lookup returns CDR1 SGHDN and CDR2 FVKESK. This CDR3 region has 15 residues. The CDR3 DNA reads TGTGCCAGCAGCCTGCGGTTCGCAACTAATGAAAAACTGTTTTTT. Amino acids: CASSLRFATNEKLFF. Looking up the rest from reference TRBV14 and TRBJ1-4 gives the full variable domain: EAGVTQFPSHSVIEKGQTVTLRCDPISGHDNLYWYRRVMGKEIKFLLHFVKESKQDESGMPNNRFLAERTGGTYSTLKVQPAELEDSGVYFCASSLRFATNEKLFFGSGTQLSVL.

The chain has TRBV18 and TRBJ1-2; D ambiguous. The CDR3 sequence is 15 residues long. The V end was cut by 1 base, the J end by 0 bases, with 9 bases between. Germline V CDR1 and CDR2: KGHSH, LQKENI. The CDR3: CASSPQPQANYGYTF. The DNA of the CDR3 is TGTGCCAGCTCACCACAGCCTCAAGCTAACTATGGCTACACCTTC.

This rearrangement joins TRBV21-1 to TRBJ2-1; the listed D gene, TRBD1, was not tested against the DNA. TRBV21-1 is listed as a pseudogene. CDR3 size: 16 residues. The CDR3 coding sequence is TGTGCCAGCAGCGTGCGCCGGGACAGGATCTACAATGAGCAGTTCTTC. This codes for CASSVRRDRIYNEQFF.

This chain uses TRBV7-2 with TRBJ2-1; 7 nucleotides agree with TRBD1. This CDR3 comprises 14 residues. J gave up 15 bases and V 5 bases, and 16 bases lay outside the gene matches. CDR1 is SGHTA and CDR2 is FQGNSA in the germline V gene. CDR3 amino acids: CASSPRQGLGDPFF. The CDR3 bases are TGTGCCAGCAGCCCAAGACAGGGTTTGGGCGACCCGTTCTTC.